These 30 T cell receptor beta chains originate from one sample sequenced in a study of T cell repertoires in ileal Crohn's disease. Here immunoSEQ multiplex PCR was the method, and the copy in TCRdb shows in-frame clones only, minus some. Of 16,000 or so clones in the sample, 85% to 90% were seen once. Material for sequencing was ileal tissue. Receptors were obtained from an adult with Crohn's disease.

This clone was seen once. The chain joins TRBV28 to TRBJ1-1; no firm D call. CDR3 size: 11 residues. CDR1 is MDHEN and CDR2 is SYDVKM in the germline V gene. For the CDR3, the DNA is TGTGGAGTGGCGGCGAACACTGAAGCTTTCTTT. It is translated as CGVAANTEAFF.

The chain uses TRBV27 and TRBJ1-5; no firm D call. V lost 4 bases and J lost 6, with 10 bases in between. This CDR3 region has 13 residues. Germline V gives CDR1 MNHEY, CDR2 SMNVEV (reference sequence). In nucleotides, the CDR3 is TGTGCCAGCAGTTGGTCAGGCCCTCAGCCCCAGCATTTT. Translated, it gives CASSWSGPQPQHF.

This chain joins TRBV28 and TRBJ1-5; D perhaps matches TRBD1 (5 bases). The V gene lost 3 bases and the J gene lost 6 bases, with 6 bases spanning the gap. This CDR3 has 12 residues. CDR1 and CDR2 (germline): MDHEN, SYDVKM. In nucleotides, the CDR3 is TGTGCCAGCAGTTTTAGGGGTCAGCCCCAGCATTTT. It encodes CASSFRGQPQHF.

The rearrangement uses TRBV29-1 and TRBJ1-1, with a tentative D call TRBD1 (6 bases). V dropped 4 bases and J dropped 2 bases, with 17 bases sitting between them. The germline V gene encodes CDR1 SQVTM and CDR2 ANQGSEA. The CDR3 has 15 amino acids. The DNA of the CDR3 is TGCAGCGTTGGGGGGGGCCGACGACGTAACACTGAAGCTTTCTTT. This sequence encodes CSVGGGRRRNTEAFF.

J is TRBJ2-6 and V is TRBV6-4; 9 bases line up with TRBD2. The CDR3 is made up of 16 amino acids. Germline V gene data show CDR1 as MRHNA and CDR2 as SNTAGT. The ends lost 5 bases at V and 0 bases at J; junction bases unmatched: 2. The CDR3 reads CASSSTSGSGANVLTF. The CDR3 DNA reads TGTGCCAGCAGTTCGACTAGCGGCTCTGGGGCCAACGTCCTGACTTTC.

V is TRBV18 and J is TRBJ1-2, with TRBD1 matching 8 bases. With V trimmed by 4 bases and J by 8 bases, 12 bases remained unmatched. Looked up from germline, CDR1 is KGHSH and CDR2 is LQKENI. This CDR3 comprises 15 residues. The CDR3 loop reads CASSLGQGIFFGYTF. In DNA, the CDR3 is TGTGCCAGCTCACTCGGACAGGGCATATTTTTCGGCTACACCTTC.

This clone appeared once. The DNA of the CDR3 is TGCGCCAGCAGCTTAGGGACTAGCGGGAGGGCCTACGAGCAGTACTTC. Translating gives CASSLGTSGRAYEQYF. The rearrangement joins TRBV5-1 to TRBJ2-7; 16 nucleotides align to TRBD2. J gave up 2 bases and V 2 bases, and 1 base lay outside the gene matches. The germline gives CDR1 SGHRS, CDR2 YFSETQ. The CDR3 is 16 residues long. Supplemented by reference TRBV5-1 and TRBJ2-7, the full variable domain reads KAGVTQTPRYLIKTRGQQVTLSCSPISGHRSVSWYQQTPGQGLQFLFEYFSETQRNKGNFPGRFSGRQFSNSRSEMNVSTLELGDSALYLCASSLGTSGRAYEQYFGPGTRLTVT.

The chain uses TRBV7-9 and TRBJ1-4; TRBD1 agrees at 7 bases. The CDR3 extends over 13 amino acids. V lost 4 bases to trimming and J lost 7 bases; unmatched junction nucleotides: 3. The germline CDR1 and CDR2 sequences are SEHNR and FQNEAQ (reference sequence). In DNA, the CDR3 is TGTGCCAGCAGCTCGACAGGGAGTGAAAAACTGTTTTTT. Translation: CASSSTGSEKLFF.

This clone was counted a few times. V usage is TRBV2 and J usage is TRBJ2-7; D is perhaps TRBD2 (6 bases). The ends were cut back, 6 bases at V and 3 bases at J, with 15 bases in the middle. The CDR3 is 14 amino acids. Germline V gives CDR1 SNHLY, CDR2 FYNNEI. CDR3: CASSPDYFNYEQYF. CDR3 coding DNA: TGTGCCAGCAGCCCGGACTATTTCAACTACGAGCAGTACTTC.

The J gene is TRBJ1-5, the V gene TRBV27, with TRBD1 matching over 7 bases. CDR3 length equals 15 residues. Germline CDR1 MNHEY, CDR2 SMNVEV (reference sequence). Trimming removed 5 bases from V and 3 bases from J; junction bases left unmatched: 7. Here the CDR3 DNA reads TGTGCCAGCAGTCCGGGACAGAAAATCAATCAGCCCCAGCATTTT. It is translated as CASSPGQKINQPQHF.

This CDR3 is CASSLWDRANTEAFF. Here the CDR3 DNA reads TGTGCCAGCAGCCTCTGGGACAGGGCGAACACTGAAGCTTTCTTT. The genes are TRBV4-2 and TRBJ1-1; 9 bases match TRBD1. The CDR3 spans 15 residues. Losses at the gene ends were 4 bases for V and 1 base for J; bases not matched to a gene: 4. Germline CDR1 LGHNA, CDR2 YNFKEQ.

The chain joins TRBV10-2 to TRBJ1-1; 7 nucleotides align to TRBD1. The trim removed 3 bases at V and 1 base at J, leaving 8 bases unmatched. The germline CDR1 and CDR2 sequences are WSHSY and SAAADI. The CDR3 consists of 16 residues. The chain's CDR3 is CASSDPQGITNTEAFF. CDR3 bases: TGCGCCAGCAGTGACCCACAGGGGATAACGAACACTGAAGCTTTCTTT.

This clone was detected only a few times. The chain uses TRBV6-5 and TRBJ1-1; D ambiguous. CDR1 MNHEY and CDR2 SVGAGI come from the germline V gene. The CDR3 totals 15 residues. Trimming took off 2 bases at V and 1 base at J, with 11 bases between the two ends. The DNA of the CDR3 is TGTGCCAGCAGTTACGCGGGGAGACCGAACACTGAAGCTTTCTTT. It specifies CASSYAGRPNTEAFF.

This sequence joins TRBV7-3 and TRBJ2-3; tentative D call: TRBD1 (5 bases). Trimming took off 1 base at V and 0 bases at J, with 8 bases between the two ends. The germline V gene encodes CDR1 SGHTA and CDR2 FQGTGA. The CDR3 runs to 15 residues. The DNA for the CDR3 is TGTGCCAGCAGCTTAATTAGGGGTAGCACAGATACGCAGTATTTT. Amino acids: CASSLIRGSTDTQYF.

The chain joins TRBV2 to TRBJ2-5, with TRBD2 matching over 7 bases. The germline V gene encodes CDR1 SNHLY and CDR2 FYNNEI. The CDR3 is 14 amino acids. V gave up 6 bases and J gave up 5 bases; unmatched junction bases: 9. CDR3 DNA sequence: TGTGCCAGCAGGAGGAGGGAGGGCCGGGAGACCCAGTACTTC. Translation: CASRRREGRETQYF.

The chain is built from TRBV27 and TRBJ2-3; 8 bases align to TRBD2. The CDR3 totals 15 residues. V shed 2 bases, J shed 3 bases, and the junction held 4 bases outside the gene matches. The V gene's germline CDR1 is MNHEY and CDR2 SMNVEV (reference sequence). The CDR3 region has the DNA TGTGCCAGCAGTTTAAGGACTAGCTTAACAGATACGCAGTATTTT. This translates into CASSLRTSLTDTQYF.

J is TRBJ1-5 and V is TRBV2, with 7 positions matching TRBD1. The CDR3 covers 14 residues. Looked up from germline, CDR1 is SNHLY and CDR2 is FYNNEI. V dropped 5 bases and J dropped 7; count of bases not matched to a gene: 8. In DNA, the CDR3 is TGTGCCAGCAGTCAAACAGGGGTGTTGCAGCCCCAGCATTTT. This sequence encodes CASSQTGVLQPQHF.

This rearrangement joins TRBV19 to TRBJ2-5, with 11 positions matching TRBD2. This CDR3 comprises 15 residues. Germline V gene lookup returns CDR1 LNHDA and CDR2 SQIVND (reference sequence). The junction had 5 bases not matched to a gene; V was cut back by 4 bases and J by 4 bases. The CDR3 DNA is TGTGCCAGTAGTAAACTAGCGGGAGAGGTAGAGACCCAGTACTTC. This encodes CASSKLAGEVETQYF.

This clone was seen only a few times. Mismatch with germline at one junction end may stem from a read error. The J gene is TRBJ2-5, the V gene TRBV7-7; D possibly corresponds to TRBD2 (5 bases). This CDR3 has 13 amino acids. Germline V gene data show CDR1 as SSHAT and CDR2 as FNYEAQ (reference sequence). The DNA of the CDR3 is TGTGCTAGCAGCGCGGGTCCGGGTGGGACCCAGTACTTC. Encoded protein: CASSAGPGGTQYF.

The V call is TRBV6-5, the J call TRBJ1-5, with D perhaps TRBD1 (6 bases). Trimming removed 2 bases at V and 5 bases at J, with 10 bases between. Germline CDR1 reads MNHEY; CDR2 reads SVGAGI. The CDR3 runs 14 residues. In DNA, the CDR3 is TGTGCCAGCAGTTACGGGGGCCACGATCAGCCCCAGCATTTT. It yields the protein CASSYGGHDQPQHF.

The chain recombines TRBV10-3 with TRBJ2-3; 7 bases are shared with TRBD1. This CDR3 is 15 amino acids long. With 2 bases clipped from V and 2 bases from J, the junction kept 4 bases outside the gene matches. CDR1 is ENHRY and CDR2 is SYGVKD in the germline V gene. The CDR3 DNA sequence: TGTGCCATCAGTGAGCTAGGACAGGACACAGATACGCAGTATTTT. This translates into CAISELGQDTDTQYF.

V and J are TRBV6-5 and TRBJ2-7, with D possibly matching TRBD1 (6 bases). Germline loops: CDR1 MNHEY, CDR2 SVGAGI. This CDR3 is built from 15 residues. With 0 bases removed from V and 1 base from J, the gap between germline ends came to 10 bases. For the CDR3, the DNA is TGTGCCAGCAGTTACTCGAGCGGACAGTCCTACGAGCAGTACTTC. Protein sequence: CASSYSSGQSYEQYF.

This clone came up once. This chain connects TRBV9 to TRBJ1-3, with a weak D call TRBD1 (6 bases). Per the germline V gene, CDR1 is SGDLS and CDR2 is YYNGEE. Trimming pared 0 bases from V and 6 bases from J, leaving 10 bases between. The CDR3 consists of 14 residues. CDR3 in DNA: TGTGCCAGCAGCGTAGGTGGGGGACAAAACACCATATATTTT. It specifies CASSVGGGQNTIYF.

This chain uses TRBV2 with TRBJ1-2; no reliable D call. Germline V gene data show CDR1 as SNHLY and CDR2 as FYNNEI. This CDR3 region has 12 residues. V was shortened by 3 bases and J by 1 base, with 3 bases between the two germline ends. In nucleotides, the CDR3 is TGTGCCAGCAGTGACAGTAACTATGGCTACACCTTC. It translates to CASSDSNYGYTF.

The chain recombines TRBV6-5 with TRBJ1-2, with TRBD1 matching 8 bases. V shed 6 bases, J shed 4 bases, and the junction held 4 bases outside the gene matches. Germline-derived CDR1 and CDR2 are MNHEY and SVGAGI. The length of the CDR3 is 13 residues. CDR3 sequence: CASRGQVAYGYTF. CDR3 nucleotides: TGTGCCAGCAGGGGACAGGTCGCCTATGGCTACACCTTC.

This chain uses TRBV25-1 with TRBJ1-3; 12 positions match TRBD1. V lost 4 bases and J lost 5; bases outside the gene matches: 12. Per the germline V gene, CDR1 is MGHDK and CDR2 is SYGVNS. The CDR3 sequence is 18 residues long. CDR3 coding DNA: TGTGCCAGCAGTGGAACCGGGACAGGGGGCTTATTCCGAAACACCATATATTTT. Protein: CASSGTGTGGLFRNTIYF. The variable domain in full, completed from reference TRBV25-1 and TRBJ1-3, reads EADIYQTPRYLVIGTGKKITLECSQTMGHDKMYWYQQDPGMELHLIHYSYGVNSTEKGDLSSESTVSRIRTEHFPLTLESARPSHTSQYLCASSGTGTGGLFRNTIYFGEGSWLTVV.

The chain combines TRBV19 with TRBJ2-1; D may be TRBD2 (5 bases). V was shortened by 5 bases and J by 5 bases, with 10 bases between the two germline ends. CDR1 and CDR2 (germline): LNHDA, SQIVND (reference sequence). This CDR3 comprises 13 residues. CDR3 coding DNA: TGTGCCAGTAGTGATCAACTAGACAATGAGCAGTTCTTC. This sequence encodes CASSDQLDNEQFF.

V is TRBV6-1 and J is TRBJ2-1, with 8 bases matching TRBD2. The CDR3 runs 19 residues. Germline V lookup: CDR1 MNHNS, CDR2 SASEGT. The J segment lost 6 bases and the V segment lost 4 bases, leaving 20 bases of the junction unmatched. As DNA, the CDR3 is TGTGCCAGCAGTGGCGAGCCTCTAGCGACCAGCGGGAGTGTCAATGAGCAGTTCTTC. This sequence encodes CASSGEPLATSGSVNEQFF.

This chain connects TRBV21-1 to TRBJ2-7; the table assigns TRBD2, which was not confirmed against the DNA. TRBV21-1 is termed a pseudogene. The CDR3 totals 15 residues. The CDR3 spells CASSKDGGSAYEQYF. CDR3 bases: TGTGCCAGCAGCAAAGATGGCGGGAGTGCCTACGAGCAGTACTTC.

The chain has TRBV30 and TRBJ1-5, with D hard to call. The CDR3 sequence is 13 residues long. Per the germline V gene, CDR1 is GTSNPN and CDR2 is SVGIG (reference sequence). Between the trimmed V and J ends, which lost 0 bases and 4 bases, there was a span of 7 bases. Here the CDR3 reads CAWSVRGNQPQHF. The CDR3, as DNA: TGTGCCTGGAGTGTACGGGGTAATCAGCCCCAGCATTTT.